This T cell receptor beta chain was found in a study of OX40 agonist ivuxolimab in advanced cancers. For the study at large: Therapy given before enrollment (anti-PD-1, anti-PD-L1 or anti-CTLA-4) was allowed, and 30% to 50% had some.

This clone was seen more than once but under ten times. The antigen remains unidentified. CDR3 length equals 13 residues. With 6 bases removed from V and 5 bases from J, the gap between germline ends came to 13 bases. CDR1 and CDR2 from the germline V gene are SNHLY and FYNNEI. Sequencing was performed with immunoSEQ multiplex PCR; in TCRdb, only in-frame clones are kept and a portion is missing. The sample carries approximately 56,000 clones, 75% to 90% recorded once. Study-wide points: Both CD4+ and CD8+ T cell populations in blood had undergone clonal expansion by week 6 at 0.1 to 3.0 mg/kg. CD8+ T cells were the subset that, on average, had more expanded clones than CD4+.

Sequenced here: CD4+ or CD8+ T cells sorted from blood, sampled in a trial of the OX40 agonist ivuxolimab. The rearrangement joins TRBV2 to TRBJ1-2, with D possibly TRBD1 on 5 matching bases. The TCR originated in an adult with an advanced solid tumor such as melanoma, head and neck, liver or kidney cancer. This chain's CDR3 is CASRLGARYGYTF. As DNA, the CDR3 is TGTGCCAGCAGACTCGGGGCGCGGTATGGCTACACCTTC.